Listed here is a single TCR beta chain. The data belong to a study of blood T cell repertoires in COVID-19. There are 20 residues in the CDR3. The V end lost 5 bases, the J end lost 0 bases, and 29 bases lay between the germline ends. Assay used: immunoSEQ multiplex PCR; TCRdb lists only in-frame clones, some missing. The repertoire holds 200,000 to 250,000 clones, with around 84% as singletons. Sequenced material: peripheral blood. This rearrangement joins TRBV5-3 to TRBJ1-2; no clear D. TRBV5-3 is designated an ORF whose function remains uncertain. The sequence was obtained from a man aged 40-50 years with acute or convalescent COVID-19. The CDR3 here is CARSLHEFERVIGTNYGYTF. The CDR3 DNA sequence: TGTGCCAGAAGTCTTCACGAGTTTGAGAGGGTTATAGGAACTAACTATGGCTACACCTTC.